These 30 T cell receptor beta chains share one sample of origin, sequenced in a study of blood T cells in healthy people across ages. Combining a sample-barcoded 5' primer with a J-beta primer mix, a second PCR ran for 7 to 11 cycles. TCRdb reprocessed the 5' RACE reads with MiXCR, giving one entry per CDR3 protein. Of approximately 800,000 distinct CDR3 sequences in the sample, about 53% were seen once. The sequenced sample consisted of blood. Source of these receptors: a man older than 75 in good health.

The rearrangement joins TRBV2 to TRBJ2-1, with 11 bases lining up with TRBD2. The CDR3 has 15 amino acids. Trimming at V came to 7 bases and at J to 4 bases, leaving 6 bases not matched to a gene. CDR1 is SNHLY, CDR2 FYNNEI, per germline. For the CDR3, the DNA is TGTGCCAGCACTCGACTAGCGGGGCAATACAATGAGCAGTTCTTC. Translated, it gives CASTRLAGQYNEQFF.

The rearrangement uses TRBV20-1 and TRBJ2-7; D possibly matches TRBD1 or TRBD2 (5 bases each). V lost 5 bases and J lost 5, with 19 bases in between. Per germline, CDR1 DFQATT and CDR2 SNEGSKA (reference sequence). The CDR3 spans 14 residues. CDR3 region: CSAGSGRGVDEQYF. As DNA, the CDR3 is TGCAGTGCTGGCTCGGGACGCGGAGTGGACGAGCAGTACTTC.

This clonotype was counted a few times. V and J are TRBV7-3 and TRBJ2-3; D perhaps matches TRBD2 (5 bases). V lost 5 bases and J lost 2, with 8 bases in between. The CDR3 length is 13 residues. Germline CDR1 reads SGHTA; CDR2 reads FQGTGA. The CDR3 spells CASSMTTTDTQYF. CDR3 in DNA: TGTGCCAGCAGCATGACTACCACAGATACGCAGTATTTT.

The chain carries TRBV5-1 and TRBJ2-4; D unclear. Germline lookup yields CDR1 SGHRS and CDR2 YFSETQ. V lost 1 base, J lost 0 bases, and 8 bases lay in between. The length of the CDR3 is 15 residues. CDR3 coding DNA: TGCGCCAGCAGCTTGAACAGCGAAGCCAAAAACATTCAGTACTTC. This translates into CASSLNSEAKNIQYF.

This clonotype turned up a few times. In nucleotides, the CDR3 is TGTGCCAGCAGTTTTTTACCGGGTTACAATGAGCAGTTCTTC. The encoded protein is CASSFLPGYNEQFF. The genes are TRBV6-5 and TRBJ2-1; D is undetermined. Germline V CDR1 and CDR2: MNHEY, SVGAGI. This CDR3 is built from 14 residues. V dropped 4 bases and J dropped 4 bases, with 11 bases sitting between them.

The V and J genes are TRBV6-1 and TRBJ2-5, with D perhaps TRBD2 (5 bases). CDR1 is MNHNS and CDR2 is SASEGT in the germline V gene. Trimming stripped 6 bases from V and 11 bases from J, with 25 bases between. The CDR3 covers 15 residues. In DNA form, the CDR3 reads TGTGCCAGCAGAAAAAGCGGAAACTCCTACAATGAGCAGTACTTC. Translating it yields CASRKSGNSYNEQYF.

The rearrangement joins TRBV7-9 to TRBJ1-1; 9 bases align to TRBD1. The V gene end was trimmed by 4 bases and the J gene end by 5 bases; junction bases not matched to a gene: 8. The CDR3 length is 15 residues. In germline, CDR1 is SEHNR, CDR2 FQNEAQ (reference sequence). CDR3 bases: TGTGCCAGCAGCTGGTGGACAGGGGAGGGTACTGAAGCTTTCTTT. Translation gives CASSWWTGEGTEAFF.

This chain uses TRBV6-2 or TRBV6-3 with TRBJ1-1; possibly TRBD1 for D (6 bases). The V end lost 8 bases, the J end lost 5 bases, and 15 bases lay between the germline ends. Germline CDR1 is MNHEY and CDR2 is SVGEGT. The CDR3 has 13 amino acids. The CDR3 is CASLGGGRTEAFF. DNA for the CDR3: TGTGCCAGCCTAGGGGGGGGCAGAACTGAAGCTTTCTTT.

The rearrangement joins TRBV20-1 to TRBJ2-7; the D is unclear. Germline V lookup: CDR1 DFQATT, CDR2 SNEGSKA (reference sequence). The CDR3 sequence is 13 residues long. Between the trimmed V and J ends, which lost 4 bases and 0 bases, there was a span of 10 bases. This CDR3 reads CSAKARSSYEQYF. Written as DNA, the CDR3 is TGCAGTGCTAAGGCCAGGAGCTCCTACGAGCAGTACTTC.

This sequence joins TRBV5-1 and TRBJ2-7, with unresolved D. The V gene's germline CDR1 is SGHRS and CDR2 YFSETQ. The CDR3 is 13 residues long. V was cut by 0 bases and J by 2 bases, with 6 bases left in between. The CDR3 loop reads CASSLDGPYEQYF. The CDR3 DNA is TGCGCCAGCAGCTTGGACGGACCCTACGAGCAGTACTTC. Full variable domain (outside the CDR3, taken from reference TRBV5-1 and TRBJ2-7): KAGVTQTPRYLIKTRGQQVTLSCSPISGHRSVSWYQQTPGQGLQFLFEYFSETQRNKGNFPGRFSGRQFSNSRSEMNVSTLELGDSALYLCASSLDGPYEQYFGPGTRLTVT.

At least ten counts were recorded for this clonotype. V usage is TRBV28 and J usage is TRBJ2-7, with D tentatively TRBD2 (6 bases). V lost 8 bases and J lost 5, with 19 bases in between. This CDR3 comprises 14 residues. The germline V gene has CDR1 MDHEN and CDR2 SYDVKM. The chain's CDR3 is CASSAREQIDEQYF. Written as DNA, the CDR3 is TGTGCCAGCTCGGCCCGGGAGCAGATCGACGAGCAGTACTTC.

The table lists this clonotype with a few counts. This sequence joins TRBV25-1 and TRBJ1-6; D is possibly TRBD1 (5 bases). V dropped 8 bases and J dropped 5 bases, with 13 bases sitting between them. Germline CDR1 reads MGHDK; CDR2 reads SYGVNS. The CDR3 contains 14 residues. The CDR3 here is CASGTGTHNSPLHF. The DNA for the CDR3 is TGTGCCAGCGGAACCGGGACCCATAATTCACCCCTCCACTTT.

Here the CDR3 reads CASSPQVGQGYGYTF. As DNA, the CDR3 is TGTGCCAGCAGTCCCCAAGTCGGACAAGGCTATGGCTACACCTTC. The chain is built from TRBV6-5 and TRBJ1-2, with D perhaps matching TRBD1 (5 bases). Germline V gives CDR1 MNHEY, CDR2 SVGAGI. V lost 5 bases and J lost 4, with 17 bases in between. The CDR3 is 15 amino acids.

The CDR3 nucleotides are TGTGCCAGCATGACCGGGACAGCGCACAGATACGCGTATTTT. Residues: CASMTGTAHRYAYF. The chain recombines TRBV6-5 with TRBJ2-3, with 7 positions matching TRBD1. CDR1 and CDR2 (germline): MNHEY, SVGAGI. The ends lost 7 bases at V and 14 bases at J; junction bases unmatched: 18. CDR3 size: 14 residues.

The chain carries TRBV10-3 and TRBJ2-7; 9 nucleotides agree with TRBD1. Germline values: CDR1 ENHRY, CDR2 SYGVKD. V trimming: 6 bases; J trimming: 1 base; junction bases outside the gene matches: 7. The CDR3 has 15 amino acids. The CDR3 region is CAIRDRDRVSYEQYF. The CDR3 nucleotides read TGTGCCATCAGGGACCGGGACAGGGTTTCCTACGAGCAGTACTTC.

This rearrangement joins TRBV18 to TRBJ2-2, with D perhaps matching TRBD1 (6 bases). Germline values: CDR1 KGHSH, CDR2 LQKENI. Trimming stripped 10 bases from V and 0 bases from J, with 12 bases between. The CDR3 is 14 residues long. The CDR3 nucleotides are TGTGCCACCGAGACAGGAACGAACACCGGGGAGCTGTTTTTT. It is translated as CATETGTNTGELFF.

The chain has TRBV20-1 and TRBJ2-1; 8 positions match TRBD1. The CDR3 sequence is 14 residues long. Unmatched junction bases numbered 6, after V lost 6 bases and J lost 2 bases. The V gene's germline CDR1 is DFQATT and CDR2 SNEGSKA (reference sequence). CDR3: CSAMDRATYNEQFF. The CDR3 DNA reads TGCAGTGCCATGGACAGGGCTACCTACAATGAGCAGTTCTTC.

The chain carries TRBV2 and TRBJ2-1; the D gene could be TRBD1 or TRBD2 (7 bases each). V was cut by 6 bases and J by 8 bases, with 20 bases left in between. Germline CDR1 SNHLY, CDR2 FYNNEI. The CDR3 extends over 15 amino acids. CDR3 in DNA: TGTGCCAGCAGCGCACAGGGGAGGGTTTACGATGAGCAGTTCTTC. This gives the protein CASSAQGRVYDEQFF.

V is TRBV7-6 and J is TRBJ2-7; the D gene is possibly TRBD1 (5 bases). The CDR3 length is 14 residues. Germline lookup yields CDR1 SGHVS and CDR2 FNYEAQ. V gave up 5 bases and J gave up 6 bases, with 17 bases separating them. The CDR3 bases are TGTGCCAGCAGCCATCAGACAGAAAGTGGCGAGCAGTACTTC. Protein product: CASSHQTESGEQYF.

The V gene is TRBV27, the J gene TRBJ2-5; 10 bases line up with TRBD1. The trim removed 8 bases at V and 5 bases at J, leaving 5 bases unmatched. Germline assignment: CDR1 MNHEY and CDR2 SMNVEV (reference sequence). The CDR3 has 13 residues. The CDR3 reads CASGGQGTETQYF. The DNA for the CDR3 is TGTGCCAGCGGGGGACAGGGGACGGAGACCCAGTACTTC.

This CDR3 is CASSDRDRVGEQYF. CDR3 in DNA: TGTGCCAGCAGCGACCGGGACAGGGTCGGGGAGCAGTACTTC. The rearrangement uses TRBV13 and TRBJ2-4; 9 bases agree with TRBD1. Per the germline V gene, CDR1 is PRHDT and CDR2 is FYEKMQ (reference sequence). The CDR3 is made up of 14 amino acids. Trimming at V came to 5 bases and at J to 13 bases, leaving 12 bases not matched to a gene.

The chain couples TRBV2 to TRBJ2-5; TRBD2 matches at 11 bases. The CDR3 has 14 amino acids. Looked up from germline, CDR1 is SNHLY and CDR2 is FYNNEI. The trim removed 8 bases at V and 4 bases at J, leaving 6 bases unmatched. DNA of the CDR3: TGTGCCAGCCGGGGACTAGCGGACCGAGAGACCCAGTACTTC. As protein: CASRGLADRETQYF.

This chain connects TRBV9 to TRBJ2-1; TRBD2 agrees at 8 bases. This CDR3 has 19 residues. The V gene's germline CDR1 is SGDLS and CDR2 YYNGEE. Losses at the gene ends were 4 bases for V and 0 bases for J; bases not matched to a gene: 15. This chain's CDR3 is CASSPPAGEGKSSYNEQFF. The CDR3 DNA sequence: TGTGCCAGCAGCCCTCCAGCGGGAGAGGGTAAGAGCTCCTACAATGAGCAGTTCTTC.

This clonotype came up a few times. A much larger clonotype is one base distant, so this may be a read error. The chain recombines TRBV24-1 with TRBJ2-1; no clear D gene. The tail of the sequence fits TRBJ2-7 better, so the J call may be wrong. CDR1 and CDR2 (germline): KGHDR, SFDVKD. The length of the CDR3 is 17 residues. The CDR3 sequence is CATSDDRVLRSYNEQYF. The DNA of the CDR3 is TGTGCCACCAGTGATGACCGGGTACTGAGGTCCTACAATGAGCAGTACTTC.

The genes are TRBV18 and TRBJ2-2; D gene uncertain. The germline V gene has CDR1 KGHSH and CDR2 LQKENI. This CDR3 region has 16 residues. Trimming pared 0 bases from V and 0 bases from J, leaving 8 bases between. CDR3 coding DNA: TGTGCCAGCTCACCACCACTGCGTACGAACACCGGGGAGCTGTTTTTT. This codes for CASSPPLRTNTGELFF.

The chain couples TRBV15 to TRBJ2-3; 10 bases match TRBD1. The CDR3 has 16 residues. V shed 3 bases, J shed 14 bases, and the junction held 17 bases outside the gene matches. Germline lookup yields CDR1 LNHNV and CDR2 YYDKDF (reference sequence). DNA of the CDR3: TGTGCCACCAGCAGCTCGGGGACAGGGGTTAGCAGATACGCGTATTTT. Translating it yields CATSSSGTGVSRYAYF.

This chain connects TRBV27 to TRBJ2-5; D ambiguous. The germline V and J ends were trimmed by 3 bases and 11 bases, with 13 bases remaining between them. Looked up from germline, CDR1 is MNHEY and CDR2 is SMNVEV (reference sequence). This CDR3 comprises 12 residues. The CDR3 here is CASSLVGYKQYF. CDR3 DNA: TGTGCCAGCAGTTTGGTGGGGTACAAGCAGTACTTC.

CDR3 nucleotides: TGCAGCGTTGAGGGGCCAGACTTCGGTGCCTACGAGCAGTACTTC. Translating gives CSVEGPDFGAYEQYF. The rearrangement joins TRBV29-1 to TRBJ2-7; possible D gene TRBD1, 5 bases. V was cut by 3 bases and J by 2 bases, with 17 bases left in between. The germline gives CDR1 SQVTM, CDR2 ANQGSEA. The CDR3 spans 15 residues.

J is TRBJ2-3 and V is TRBV11-3, with D possibly TRBD2 on 6 matching bases. The CDR3 extends over 17 amino acids. Germline values: CDR1 SGHNT, CDR2 YENEEA. Trimming left V 1 base short and J 5 bases short, with 19 bases between. CDR3 bases: TGTGCCAGCAGCTTAGGAGGAAAGGGAGGTGTTGGAGATACGCAGTATTTT. It encodes CASSLGGKGGVGDTQYF. The whole variable domain, filled in from reference TRBV11-3 and TRBJ2-3, reads EAGVVQSPRYKIIEKKQPVAFWCNPISGHNTLYWYLQNLGQGPELLIRYENEEAVDDSQLPKDRFSAERLKGVDSTLKIQPAELGDSAVYLCASSLGGKGGVGDTQYFGPGTRLTVL.

As for this clonotype: One end of the junction is discordant with germline, which a read error may explain. The chain links TRBV11-1 to TRBJ2-5; D perhaps matches TRBD1 (6 bases). Germline V lookup: CDR1 SGHAT, CDR2 FQDESV (reference sequence). This CDR3 comprises 14 residues. CDR3 coding DNA: TGTGCTAGCAGCCAAGTACAGGGAGAGGAGACCCAGTACTTC. It is translated as CASSQVQGEETQYF.